This note documents a single TCR beta chain sequence. The sample comes from a study of blood T cell repertoires in COVID-19. About the research overall: Material from acute and convalescent COVID-19 was sourced from the United States, Italy and Spain. From T cells, B-cell-depleted T cells, or PBMCs came the material, which was cDNA or gDNA.

Trimming left V 6 bases short and J 0 bases short, with 12 bases between. Germline V gene sequence: CDR1 MDHEN, CDR2 SYDVKM. There are 14 residues in the CDR3. Original methodology: Reference gene primer amplification gave nucleated cell count estimates. Sequenced by immunoSEQ multiplex PCR; TCRdb stores in-frame clones only, minus some. For V, J and clone size, that table is used; D and trimming come from the DNA. The sample includes tens of thousands of clones, roughly 80% of them seen just once. The rearrangement links TRBV28 to TRBJ2-7; tentatively, D is TRBD2 (6 bases). What was sequenced was peripheral blood. This receptor was obtained from a human donor in a cohort sampled during active COVID-19. The CDR3 coding sequence is TGTGCCAGCAGCGAGGCGCGGGGCTCCTACGAGCAGTACTTC. It translates to CASSEARGSYEQYF. Variable domain in full (rest from reference TRBV28 and TRBJ2-7): DVKVTQSSRYLVKRTGEKVFLECVQDMDHENMFWYRQDPGLGLRLIYFSYDVKMKEKGDIPEGYSVSREKKERFSLILESASTNQTSMYLCASSEARGSYEQYFGPGTRLTVT.